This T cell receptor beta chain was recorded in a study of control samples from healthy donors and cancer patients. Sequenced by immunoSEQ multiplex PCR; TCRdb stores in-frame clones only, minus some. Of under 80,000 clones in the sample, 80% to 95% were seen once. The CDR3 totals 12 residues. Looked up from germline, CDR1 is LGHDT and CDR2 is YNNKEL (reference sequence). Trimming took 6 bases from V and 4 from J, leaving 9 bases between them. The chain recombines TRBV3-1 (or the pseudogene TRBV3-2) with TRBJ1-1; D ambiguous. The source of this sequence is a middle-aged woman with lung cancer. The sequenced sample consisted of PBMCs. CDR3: CASRTAGTEAFF. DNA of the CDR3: TGTGCCAGCAGGACGGCGGGCACTGAAGCTTTCTTT.